These 13 T cell receptor beta chains originate from one sample sequenced in a study of shared T cell receptors in the human thymus. TCRdb's table, derived via immunoSEQ multiplex PCR, lists solely in-frame clones and lacks some. The data contain almost 550,000 clones, around 82% of them singletons. These same records also appear under a second study, on human thymus T cells.

Input material: thymocytes. The receptors come from a boy younger than two with a congenital heart defect.

The chain employs TRBV10-2 and TRBJ2-7, with 12 bases aligning to TRBD2. V shed 6 bases and J 4 bases; nucleotides not matched to a gene: 10. The CDR3 is 16 residues long. Germline V lookup: CDR1 WSHSY, CDR2 SAAADI. This CDR3 reads CASSPRTSGEPYEQYF. CDR3 coding DNA: TGCGCCAGCAGCCCTAGGACTAGCGGGGAACCTTACGAGCAGTACTTC.

This clone came up once. The chain has TRBV7-9 and TRBJ1-4, with D perhaps TRBD1 (6 bases). The length of the CDR3 is 17 residues. Deletions cut 5 bases from V and 0 bases from J, with 16 bases between. Germline V gives CDR1 SEHNR, CDR2 FQNEAQ (reference sequence). Here the CDR3 DNA reads TGTGCCAGCAGCGTTAAACAGGGCGAGGCAACTAATGAAAAACTGTTTTTT. Amino acid sequence: CASSVKQGEATNEKLFF.

The chain has TRBV4-3 and TRBJ2-5, with a possible D match to TRBD2 (7 bases). The V and J ends lost 1 base and 6 bases respectively, with 21 bases between them. This CDR3 comprises 17 residues. Germline V gene lookup returns CDR1 LGHNA and CDR2 YSLEER. This chain's CDR3 is CASSQGPLRGGSKTQYF. The CDR3 DNA is TGCGCCAGCAGCCAAGGGCCTTTGAGGGGGGGGAGCAAGACCCAGTACTTC.

The genes are TRBV30 and TRBJ1-1; D is possibly TRBD1 (5 bases). The germline V gene encodes CDR1 GTSNPN and CDR2 SVGIG (reference sequence). Trimming shortened V by 3 bases and J by 9 bases, and 11 bases separated the two germline ends. This CDR3 is 11 amino acids long. For the CDR3, the DNA is TGTGCCTGGAGCGCAGGGTCGAAAGCTTTCTTT. Its protein is CAWSAGSKAFF.

This clone was found a few times. The chain employs TRBV5-5 and TRBJ1-5, with 10 bases identical to TRBD1. Germline CDR1 is SGHKS and CDR2 is YYEKEE (reference sequence). The CDR3 contains 14 residues. After removal of 4 bases from V and 7 bases from J, the junction contained 5 bases not matched to a gene. The CDR3 reads CASSVGTGVQPQHF. In DNA, the CDR3 is TGTGCCAGCAGCGTAGGGACAGGGGTGCAGCCCCAGCATTTT.

The chain combines TRBV9 with TRBJ2-7; 9 nucleotides match TRBD1. Germline V gene lookup returns CDR1 SGDLS and CDR2 YYNGEE. After removal of 3 bases from V and 4 bases from J, the junction contained 11 bases not matched to a gene. This CDR3 contains 16 residues. DNA of the CDR3: TGTGCCAGCAGCGCCCTCGGGGACAGGGCCTTGTACGAGCAGTACTTC. As protein: CASSALGDRALYEQYF.

V and J are TRBV14 and TRBJ2-2; possible D gene TRBD2, 7 bases. Trimming pared 0 bases from V and 5 bases from J, leaving 22 bases between. Germline V gene lookup returns CDR1 SGHDN and CDR2 FVKESK. The CDR3 spans 19 residues. The CDR3 sequence: CASSQELGASGGGTGELFF. The CDR3 DNA sequence: TGTGCCAGCAGCCAAGAACTGGGGGCTAGCGGAGGGGGAACCGGGGAGCTGTTTTTT.

The CDR3 region is CASSRGQGKPEAFF. CDR3 in DNA: TGTGCCAGTAGCCGGGGACAGGGAAAACCTGAAGCTTTCTTT. The V gene is TRBV19, the J gene TRBJ1-1, with TRBD1 matching over 9 bases. The CDR3 is 14 residues long. Germline V lookup: CDR1 LNHDA, CDR2 SQIVND (reference sequence). The V and J ends lost 6 bases and 6 bases, in that order; junction bases with no gene match: 8.

This clone was picked up one time. The chain is built from TRBV19 and TRBJ2-3, with 10 bases fitting TRBD1. The CDR3 totals 15 residues. Germline-derived CDR1 and CDR2 are LNHDA and SQIVND (reference sequence). J lost 6 bases, V lost 5 bases, and 8 bases had no gene match. As DNA, the CDR3 is TGTGCCAGTAGTCCGCGACAGGGGGCGAGGGATACGCAGTATTTT. This translates into CASSPRQGARDTQYF.

The V call is TRBV5-6, the J call TRBJ2-7, with D possibly being TRBD1 (5 bases). The length of the CDR3 is 15 residues. Trimming removed 1 base from V and 4 bases from J, with 15 bases in between. Germline V lookup: CDR1 SGHDT, CDR2 YYEEEE. This CDR3 reads CASSLNRSREYEQYF. CDR3 sequence (DNA): TGTGCCAGCAGCTTGAATCGATCCAGGGAATACGAGCAGTACTTC.

This chain links TRBV7-9 with TRBJ2-5; 7 bases line up with TRBD1. Trimming removed 3 bases from V and 0 bases from J; junction bases left unmatched: 4. This CDR3 spans 15 amino acids. Germline values: CDR1 SEHNR, CDR2 FQNEAQ (reference sequence). The CDR3 region has the DNA TGTGCCAGCAGCTTGGGGACAGCCAACCAAGAGACCCAGTACTTC. It encodes CASSLGTANQETQYF.

V is TRBV5-4 and J is TRBJ1-1, with TRBD1 as a possible D gene (5 bases). With 0 bases removed from V and 4 bases from J, the gap between germline ends came to 16 bases. Germline-derived CDR1 and CDR2 are SGHNT and YYREEE (reference sequence). This CDR3 region has 16 residues. As DNA, the CDR3 is TGTGCCAGCAGCTTGGGCTCGGGACCGGAGGGCACTGAAGCTTTCTTT. Translated, it gives CASSLGSGPEGTEAFF.

J is TRBJ2-4 and V is TRBV4-1; D perhaps matches TRBD2 (6 bases). The CDR3 consists of 20 residues. Germline CDR1 is MGHRA and CDR2 is YSYEKL. V was shortened by 5 bases and J by 2 bases, with 28 bases between the two germline ends. The CDR3 DNA follows: TGCGCCAGCAGCTCCCCCCTGGTCCGGCCGGAGGGGTTGTCCAAAAACATTCAGTACTTC. Translating it yields CASSSPLVRPEGLSKNIQYF.